The T cell receptor (beta chain) described here comes from a study of glioma-infiltrating T cells after dendritic cell vaccination. Study details: Dendritic cell vaccine was injected intradermally three times, biweekly. Study-wide results and caveats: The cohort had few patients with full blood and tumor sets.

Germline V lookup: CDR1 GTSNPN, CDR2 SVGIG (reference sequence). The CDR3 extends over 13 amino acids. Trimming left V 2 bases short and J 7 bases short, with 12 bases between. Notes on this clone: What it recognizes is unknown.

The protocol was immunoSEQ multiplex PCR, while the TCRdb copy is restricted to in-frame clones and leaves out a portion. The sample holds around 100,000 clones, approximately 80% seen once. The rearrangement uses TRBV30 and TRBJ2-1; a possible D gene is TRBD2 (5 bases). The TCR comes from a human donor with glioblastoma. The starting material was blood, obtained before dendritic cell vaccination. CDR3 loop: CAWSPDRGNEQFF. The CDR3 coding sequence is TGTGCCTGGAGTCCCGACCGGGGAAATGAGCAGTTCTTC.